These 13 T cell receptor beta chains were sequenced from one sample in a study of PD-L1 blockade in urothelial cancer. Some clones are missing from TCRdb's copy, which holds only in-frame ones; the method was immunoSEQ multiplex PCR. The sample holds 20,000 to 25,000 clones; approximately 90% are singletons and the top ten take approximately 10%. Time point specified: peripheral blood 6 weeks after treatment start. The sequenced sample was PBMCs, obtained around atezolizumab (anti-PD-L1) treatment. The receptors originated from a woman aged 60 to 75 with urothelial cancer.

The chain has TRBV18 and TRBJ1-1; D is undetermined. Trimming stripped 5 bases from V and 1 base from J, with 8 bases between. The CDR3 is 13 residues long. Germline-derived CDR1 and CDR2 are KGHSH and LQKENI. This CDR3 reads CASSSDRNTEAFF. The CDR3 nucleotides read TGTGCCAGCTCATCCGATAGGAACACTGAAGCTTTCTTT.

The chain has TRBV6-6 and TRBJ1-6; 12 bases map to TRBD1. V shed 5 bases, J shed 9 bases, and the junction held 8 bases outside the gene matches. CDR1 is MNHNY, CDR2 SVGAGI, per germline (reference sequence). The CDR3 sequence is 16 residues long. The CDR3 DNA is TGTGCCAGCAGTACCGGGACAGGGGGCAGGGGTTCACCCCTCCACTTT. Its protein product is CASSTGTGGRGSPLHF.

The sample holds a few counts of this clone. CDR3 nucleotide sequence: TGCAGTGCTAGAGTCGGGTATGGCTACACCTTC. Its protein is CSARVGYGYTF. The V gene is TRBV20-1, the J gene TRBJ1-2; no definite D call. The CDR3 length is 11 residues. Germline lookup yields CDR1 DFQATT and CDR2 SNEGSKA (reference sequence). The germline V and J ends were trimmed by 1 base and 5 bases, with 5 bases remaining between them.

The chain uses TRBV11-2 and TRBJ2-7; 11 bases match TRBD1. The CDR3 runs to 16 residues. J was trimmed by 5 bases and V by 2 bases; bases with no gene match: 8. Germline V gene lookup returns CDR1 SGHAT and CDR2 FQNNGV. Here the CDR3 reads CASSLFGQGAPDEQYF. CDR3 nucleotides: TGTGCCAGCAGCTTATTCGGACAGGGGGCGCCGGACGAGCAGTACTTC.

The chain has TRBV10-3 and TRBJ1-3, with a possible D match to TRBD1 (5 bases). The CDR3 totals 12 residues. Per the germline V gene, CDR1 is ENHRY and CDR2 is SYGVKD. V lost 7 bases, J lost 9 bases, and 13 bases lay in between. The CDR3 protein is CAIMGPGVTIYF. The CDR3 coding sequence is TGTGCCATCATGGGGCCTGGGGTCACCATATATTTT.

This clone appeared a single time. This sequence joins TRBV5-1 and TRBJ2-2; the D gene is possibly TRBD2 (7 bases). CDR3 length: 18 residues. Germline assignment: CDR1 SGHRS and CDR2 YFSETQ. V was shortened by 0 bases and J by 6 bases, with 21 bases between the two germline ends. The CDR3 nucleotides are TGCGCCAGCAGCTTGGATTTCATTCGGGGGGCGCTCCCCGGGGAGCTGTTTTTT. Translation gives CASSLDFIRGALPGELFF.

J is TRBJ2-7 and V is TRBV13; 7 bases match TRBD1. Germline assignment: CDR1 PRHDT and CDR2 FYEKMQ (reference sequence). This CDR3 is 15 amino acids long. The V gene end was trimmed by 5 bases and the J gene end by 5 bases; junction bases not matched to a gene: 12. In DNA form, the CDR3 reads TGTGCCAGCAGCCGGGTAGCAGGGGGTCTGGACGAGCAGTACTTC. This codes for CASSRVAGGLDEQYF.

The gene calls are TRBV27 and TRBJ1-2, with 9 positions matching TRBD1. This CDR3 comprises 13 residues. From germline, CDR1 is MNHEY and CDR2 SMNVEV (reference sequence). The ends lost 4 bases at V and 4 bases at J; junction bases unmatched: 1. CDR3 sequence: CASSSTGGYGYTF. The DNA of the CDR3 is TGTGCCAGCAGTTCGACAGGGGGCTATGGCTACACCTTC.

This clone showed up just once. V and J are TRBV28 and TRBJ2-1; D might be TRBD2 (6 bases). V was trimmed by 6 bases and J by 12 bases, leaving 18 bases between them. Germline V gene sequence: CDR1 MDHEN, CDR2 SYDVKM. This CDR3 is built from 13 residues. Here the CDR3 reads CASRDVSVGGQFF. In DNA form, the CDR3 reads TGTGCCAGCAGGGACGTTAGCGTCGGGGGGCAGTTCTTC.

This rearrangement joins TRBV13 to TRBJ2-5; 7 nucleotides line up with TRBD2. Per germline, CDR1 PRHDT and CDR2 FYEKMQ (reference sequence). This CDR3 has 16 residues. The ends lost 3 bases at V and 0 bases at J; junction bases unmatched: 7. Here the CDR3 DNA reads TGTGCCAGCAGCTTGGGGAGGGCGGGGGACCAAGAGACCCAGTACTTC. Its protein product is CASSLGRAGDQETQYF.

This sequence joins TRBV7-8 and TRBJ1-1; D is uncertain. This CDR3 region has 14 residues. Germline values: CDR1 SGHVS, CDR2 FQNEAQ. V dropped 3 bases and J dropped 3 bases, with 11 bases sitting between them. CDR3 amino acids: CASSLAGMDTEAFF. CDR3 nucleotides: TGTGCCAGCAGCTTGGCGGGGATGGACACTGAAGCTTTCTTT.

The chain links TRBV5-4 to TRBJ2-4; D is ambiguous. Looked up from germline, CDR1 is SGHNT and CDR2 is YYREEE (reference sequence). V shed 6 bases and J shed 0 bases, with 13 bases lying between them. This CDR3 is 15 amino acids long. CDR3 region: CASTNPLLAKNIQYF. CDR3 DNA: TGTGCCAGCACTAACCCTCTACTAGCCAAAAACATTCAGTACTTC.

The chain combines TRBV29-1 with TRBJ1-2; tentative D call: TRBD1 (6 bases). This CDR3 is built from 13 residues. Trimming left V 3 bases short and J 4 bases short, with 12 bases between. From germline, CDR1 is SQVTM and CDR2 ANQGSEA. The CDR3 DNA reads as TGCAGCGTTGAGGACAGAAGCGGCTATGGCTACACCTTC. It is translated as CSVEDRSGYGYTF.